Sequencing of this T cell receptor (beta chain) was carried out in a study of shared clonotypes between healthy human individuals. Findings of the study overall: The genetic and exposure-history diversity represented was limited by few donors.

V lost 5 bases to trimming and J lost 2 bases, with 13 bases between them. The CDR3 sequence is 15 residues long. CDR1 is SNHLY, CDR2 FYNNEI, per germline. This clone showed up just a few times. The antigen is undetermined. Deep level was the assay's run setting. Generated by immunoSEQ multiplex PCR, the TCRdb table keeps only in-frame clones and is missing some. The top ten clones hold about a tenth of a sample with fewer than 400,000 clones, about 74% of them seen once. The V call is TRBV2, the J call TRBJ2-1; D gene ambiguous. Material: memory CD4+ T cells sorted from blood. Subset reported: CD45RA-negative fraction. This clonotype was sampled from a man aged 30 to 45 in good health. The CDR3 here is CASSRRTPPYNEQFF. The CDR3 DNA reads as TGTGCCAGCAGTAGGCGAACTCCTCCCTACAATGAGCAGTTCTTC.